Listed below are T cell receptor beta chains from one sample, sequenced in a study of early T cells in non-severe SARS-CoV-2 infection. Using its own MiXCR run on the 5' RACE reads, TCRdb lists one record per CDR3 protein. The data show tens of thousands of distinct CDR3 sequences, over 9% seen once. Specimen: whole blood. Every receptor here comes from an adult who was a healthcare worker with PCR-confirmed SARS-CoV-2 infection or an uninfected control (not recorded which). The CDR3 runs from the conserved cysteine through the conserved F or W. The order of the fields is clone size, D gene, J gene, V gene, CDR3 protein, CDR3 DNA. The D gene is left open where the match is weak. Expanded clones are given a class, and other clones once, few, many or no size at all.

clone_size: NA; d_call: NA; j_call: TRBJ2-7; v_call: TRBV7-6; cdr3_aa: CASSLVPSEVSEQYF; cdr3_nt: TGTGCCAGCAGCTTAGTCCCTAGCGAGGTTTCCGAGCAGTACTTC
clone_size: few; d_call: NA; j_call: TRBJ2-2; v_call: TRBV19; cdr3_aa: CASKRVRTGELFF; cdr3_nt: TGTGCCAGTAAAAGGGTTCGGACCGGGGAGCTGTTTTTT
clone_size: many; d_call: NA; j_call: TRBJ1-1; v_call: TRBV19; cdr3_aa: CASSIGRNTEAFF; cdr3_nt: TGTGCCAGTAGTATTGGTCGGAACACTGAAGCTTTCTTT
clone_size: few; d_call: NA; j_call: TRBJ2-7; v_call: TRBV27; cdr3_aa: CASSPVGGKYYEQYF; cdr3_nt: TGTGCCAGCAGTCCCGTCGGCGGGAAATACTACGAGCAGTACTTC
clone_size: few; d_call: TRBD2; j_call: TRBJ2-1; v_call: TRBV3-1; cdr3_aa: CASSQGVAGEDEQFF; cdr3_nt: TGTGCCAGCAGCCAGGGAGTAGCGGGAGAGGATGAGCAGTTCTTC
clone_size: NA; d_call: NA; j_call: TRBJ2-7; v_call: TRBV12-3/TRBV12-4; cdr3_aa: CASSPRVGEQYF; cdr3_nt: TGTGCCAGCAGTCCGAGGGTCGGGGAGCAGTACTTC
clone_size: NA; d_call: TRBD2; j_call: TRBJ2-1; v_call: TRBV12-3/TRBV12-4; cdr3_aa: CASSPPGGGKQFF; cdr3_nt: TGTGCCAGCAGTCCCCCCGGCGGGGGAAAGCAGTTCTTC
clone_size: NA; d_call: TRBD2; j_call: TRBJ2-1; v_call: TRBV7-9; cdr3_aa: CASSFLPGLADNEQFF; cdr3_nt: TGTGCCAGCAGCTTTCTCCCGGGACTAGCGGACAATGAGCAGTTCTTC
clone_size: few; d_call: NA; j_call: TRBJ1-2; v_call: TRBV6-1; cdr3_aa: CASSMTAGYGYTF; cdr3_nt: TGTGCCAGCAGTATGACAGCAGGCTATGGCTACACCTTC
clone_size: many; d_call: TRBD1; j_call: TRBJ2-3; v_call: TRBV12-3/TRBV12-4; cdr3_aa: CASSLAVGQGSTDTQYF; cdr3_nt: TGTGCCAGCAGTTTAGCCGTAGGACAGGGAAGCACAGATACGCAGTATTTT
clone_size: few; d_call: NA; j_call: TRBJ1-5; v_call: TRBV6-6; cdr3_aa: CASSSGSNQPQHF; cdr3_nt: TGTGCCAGCAGCTCGGGTAGCAATCAGCCCCAGCATTTT
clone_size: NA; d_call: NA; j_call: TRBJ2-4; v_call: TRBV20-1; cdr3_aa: CSARDRQVENIQYF; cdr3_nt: TGCAGTGCTAGAGATCGGCAAGTCGAAAACATTCAGTACTTC
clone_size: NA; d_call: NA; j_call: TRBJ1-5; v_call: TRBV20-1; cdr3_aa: CSVGQPQHF; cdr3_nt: TGCAGTGTGGGTCAGCCCCAGCATTTT
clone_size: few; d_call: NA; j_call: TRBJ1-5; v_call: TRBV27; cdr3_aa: CASSRYPPQGFNQPQHF; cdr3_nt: TGTGCCAGCAGTCGATACCCACCCCAGGGTTTCAATCAGCCCCAGCATTTT
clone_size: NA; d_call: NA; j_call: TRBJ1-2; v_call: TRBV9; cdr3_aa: CASSVTPQPFYGYTF; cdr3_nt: TGTGCCAGCAGCGTAACCCCACAGCCTTTCTATGGCTACACCTTC
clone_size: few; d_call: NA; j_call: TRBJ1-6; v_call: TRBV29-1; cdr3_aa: CSARDSSSYNSPLHF; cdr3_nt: TGCAGCGCCCGGGACTCCAGCTCCTATAATTCACCCCTCCACTTT
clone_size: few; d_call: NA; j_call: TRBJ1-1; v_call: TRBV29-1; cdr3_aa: CSVEGTMNTEAFF; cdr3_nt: TGCAGCGTTGAGGGAACCATGAACACTGAAGCTTTCTTT
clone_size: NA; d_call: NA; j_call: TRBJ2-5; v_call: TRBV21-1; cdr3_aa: CASSDRGQEGWETQYF; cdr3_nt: TGTGCCAGCAGTGACAGGGGGCAAGAAGGTTGGGAGACCCAGTACTTC
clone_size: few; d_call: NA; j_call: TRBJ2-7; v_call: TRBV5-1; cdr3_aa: CASSPSGHSYEQYF; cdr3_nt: TGCGCCAGCAGCCCCAGCGGCCACTCTTACGAGCAGTACTTC
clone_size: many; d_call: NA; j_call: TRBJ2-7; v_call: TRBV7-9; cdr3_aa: CASSLGGQGYEQYF; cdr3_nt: TGTGCCAGCAGCTTAGGAGGGCAGGGCTACGAGCAGTACTTC
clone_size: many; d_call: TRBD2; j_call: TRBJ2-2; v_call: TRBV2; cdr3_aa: CASSPPAGGNTGELFF; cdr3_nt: TGTGCCAGCAGCCCCCCGGCGGGGGGTAACACCGGGGAGCTGTTTTTT
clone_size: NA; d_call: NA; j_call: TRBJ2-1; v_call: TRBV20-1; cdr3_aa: CSAPSRNEQFF; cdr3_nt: TGCAGTGCTCCTTCCCGTAATGAGCAGTTCTTC
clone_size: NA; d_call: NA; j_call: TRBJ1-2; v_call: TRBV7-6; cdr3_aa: CASSPDRANYGYTF; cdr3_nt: TGTGCCAGCAGCCCGGACAGAGCTAACTATGGCTACACCTTC
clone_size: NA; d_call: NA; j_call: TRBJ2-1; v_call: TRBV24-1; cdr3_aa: CATSSPSSTEQFF; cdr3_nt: TGTGCCACCAGTTCTCCTAGCAGTACTGAGCAGTTCTTC
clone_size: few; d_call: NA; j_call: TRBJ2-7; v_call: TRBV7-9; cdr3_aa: CASSLAGVSYEQYF; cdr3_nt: TGTGCCAGCAGCTTAGCGGGAGTTTCCTACGAGCAGTACTTC
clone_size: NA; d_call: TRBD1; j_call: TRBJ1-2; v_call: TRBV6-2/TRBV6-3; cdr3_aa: CASTDRGNYGYTF; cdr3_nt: TGTGCCAGCACGGACAGGGGTAACTATGGCTACACCTTC
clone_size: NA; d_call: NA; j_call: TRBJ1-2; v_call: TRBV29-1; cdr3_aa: CSLADGYTF; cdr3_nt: TGCAGCCTAGCGGACGGCTACACCTTC
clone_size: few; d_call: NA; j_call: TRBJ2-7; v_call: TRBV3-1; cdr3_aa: CATPRQNSYEQYF; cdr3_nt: TGTGCCACCCCCCGCCAGAACTCCTACGAGCAGTACTTC
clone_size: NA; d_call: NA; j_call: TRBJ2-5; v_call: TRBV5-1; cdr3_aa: CASRRVGTYQETQYF; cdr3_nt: TGCGCCAGCAGGAGGGTCGGCACCTACCAAGAGACCCAGTACTTC
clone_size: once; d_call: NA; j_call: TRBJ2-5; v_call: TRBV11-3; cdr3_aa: CASSRARTETQYF; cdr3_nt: TGTGCCAGCAGCCGAGCCCGAACCGAGACCCAGTACTTC
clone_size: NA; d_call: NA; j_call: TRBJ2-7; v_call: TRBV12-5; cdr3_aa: CASGLDRVSAYEQYF; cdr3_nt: TGTGCTAGTGGCCTCGACCGGGTTTCCGCCTACGAGCAGTACTTC
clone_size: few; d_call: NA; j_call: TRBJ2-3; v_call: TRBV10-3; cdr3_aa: CATKLGSSTDTQYF; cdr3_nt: TGTGCCACGAAACTTGGCTCTAGCACAGATACGCAGTATTTT
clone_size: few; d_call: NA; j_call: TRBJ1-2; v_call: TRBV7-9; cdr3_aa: CASSWIRADLSGYTF; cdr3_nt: TGTGCCAGCAGCTGGATCCGGGCCGATTTGTCAGGCTACACCTTC
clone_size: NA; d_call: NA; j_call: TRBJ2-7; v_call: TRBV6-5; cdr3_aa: CASSYRGSYEQYF; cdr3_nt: TGTGCCAGCAGTTATCGGGGATCCTACGAGCAGTACTTC
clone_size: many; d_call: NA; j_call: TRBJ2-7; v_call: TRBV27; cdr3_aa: CASSLSWGYEQYF; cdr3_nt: TGTGCCAGCAGTTTATCGTGGGGGTACGAGCAGTACTTC
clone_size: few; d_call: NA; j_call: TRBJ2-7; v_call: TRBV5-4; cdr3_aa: CASSTAYEQYF; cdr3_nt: TGTGCCAGCAGCACCGCTTACGAGCAGTACTTC
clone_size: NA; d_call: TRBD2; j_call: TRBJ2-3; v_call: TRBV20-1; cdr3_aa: CSAISGRAKNTQYF; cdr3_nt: TGCAGTGCAATTAGCGGGAGGGCCAAAAATACGCAGTATTTT
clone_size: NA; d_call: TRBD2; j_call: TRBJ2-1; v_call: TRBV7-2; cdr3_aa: CASSWTSGRNEQFF; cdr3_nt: TGTGCCAGCAGCTGGACTAGCGGGAGGAATGAGCAGTTCTTC
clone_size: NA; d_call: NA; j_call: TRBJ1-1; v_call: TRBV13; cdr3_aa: CASSLGGLANMWTEAFF; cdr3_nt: TGTGCCAGCAGCTTAGGCGGACTTGCCAACATGTGGACTGAAGCTTTCTTT
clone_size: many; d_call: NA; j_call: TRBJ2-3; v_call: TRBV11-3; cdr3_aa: CASSSPGDTQYF; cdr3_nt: TGTGCCAGCAGCTCGCCGGGGGATACGCAGTATTTT
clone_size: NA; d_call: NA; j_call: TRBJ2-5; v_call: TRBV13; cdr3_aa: CASNQRDISEETQYF; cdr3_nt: TGTGCCAGCAACCAGCGGGACATTTCAGAAGAGACCCAGTACTTC
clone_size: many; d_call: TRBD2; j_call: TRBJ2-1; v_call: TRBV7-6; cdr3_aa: CASSLSSGRALGEQFF; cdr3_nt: TGTGCCAGCAGCTTATCTAGCGGGAGGGCCTTAGGAGAGCAGTTCTTC
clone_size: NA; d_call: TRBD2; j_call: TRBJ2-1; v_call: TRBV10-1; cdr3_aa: CASSALAGIYNEQFF; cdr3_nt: TGCGCCAGCAGTGCCCTAGCGGGAATTTACAATGAGCAGTTCTTC
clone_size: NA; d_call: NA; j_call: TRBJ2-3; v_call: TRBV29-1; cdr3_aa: CSVEDPEGFSDTQYF; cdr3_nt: TGCAGCGTTGAAGATCCGGAGGGGTTTTCAGATACGCAGTATTTT
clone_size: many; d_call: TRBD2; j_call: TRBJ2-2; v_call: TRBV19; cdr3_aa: CASSIDQFWASGSNTGELFF; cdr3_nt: TGTGCCAGTAGTATAGATCAATTTTGGGCTAGCGGGTCGAACACCGGGGAGCTGTTTTTT
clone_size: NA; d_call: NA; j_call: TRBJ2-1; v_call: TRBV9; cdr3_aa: CASSVGAGANNEQFF; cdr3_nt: TGTGCCAGCAGCGTAGGGGCAGGGGCCAACAATGAGCAGTTCTTC
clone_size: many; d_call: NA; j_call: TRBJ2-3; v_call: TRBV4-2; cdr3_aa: CASSQDLLIADTQYF; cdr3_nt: TGTGCCAGCAGCCAAGATTTGCTAATTGCAGATACGCAGTATTTT
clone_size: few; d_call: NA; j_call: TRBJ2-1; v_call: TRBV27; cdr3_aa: CASSEPTRKTYNEQFF; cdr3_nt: TGTGCCAGCAGTGAACCTACAAGGAAAACCTACAATGAGCAGTTCTTC
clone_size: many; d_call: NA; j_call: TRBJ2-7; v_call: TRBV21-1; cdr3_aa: CASSKAMWAGEAYEQYF; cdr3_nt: TGTGCCAGCAGCAAAGCAATGTGGGCGGGGGAGGCCTACGAGCAGTACTTC
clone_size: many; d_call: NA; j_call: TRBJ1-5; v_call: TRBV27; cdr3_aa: CASSVQGGANSNQPQHF; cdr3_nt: TGTGCCAGCAGTGTACAAGGGGGTGCTAATAGCAATCAGCCCCAGCATTTT
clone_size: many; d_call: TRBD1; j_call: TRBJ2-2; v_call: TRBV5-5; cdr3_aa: CASSLQGANTGELFF; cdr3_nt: TGTGCCAGCAGCTTACAGGGGGCGAACACCGGGGAGCTGTTTTTT
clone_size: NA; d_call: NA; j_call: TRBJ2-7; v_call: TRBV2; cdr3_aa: CAVEGRSRYEQYF; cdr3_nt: TGTGCCGTGGAGGGTAGATCCCGCTACGAGCAGTACTTC
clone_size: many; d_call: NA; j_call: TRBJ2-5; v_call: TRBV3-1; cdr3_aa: CASSLTTPLVETQYF; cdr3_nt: TGTGCCAGCAGCCTCACGACCCCACTCGTCGAGACCCAGTACTTC
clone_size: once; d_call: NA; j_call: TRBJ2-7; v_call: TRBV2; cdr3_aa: CASNGFWTGNNEQYF; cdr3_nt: TGTGCCAGCAATGGGTTTTGGACTGGGAACAATGAGCAGTACTTC
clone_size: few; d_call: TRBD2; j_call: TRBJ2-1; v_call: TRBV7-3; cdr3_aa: CASSPGAGAGNEQFF; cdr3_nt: TGTGCCAGCAGCCCCGGGGCGGGAGCAGGAAATGAGCAGTTCTTC
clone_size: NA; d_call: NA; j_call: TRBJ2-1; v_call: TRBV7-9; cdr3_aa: CVSSLSGSSYNEQFF; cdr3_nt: TGTGTCAGCAGCTTATCCGGGAGCTCCTACAATGAGCAGTTCTTC
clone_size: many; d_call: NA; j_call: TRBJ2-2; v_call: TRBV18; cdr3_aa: CASNMTSTNTGELFF; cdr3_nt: TGTGCCAGCAACATGACTAGTACCAACACCGGGGAGCTGTTTTTT
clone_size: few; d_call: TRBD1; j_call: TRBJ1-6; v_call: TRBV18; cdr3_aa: CASSPPPTGNGSPLHF; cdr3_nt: TGTGCCAGCTCACCACCACCGACAGGGAACGGTTCACCCCTCCACTTT
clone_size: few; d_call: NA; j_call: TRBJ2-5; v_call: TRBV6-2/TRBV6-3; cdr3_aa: CASSYTETQYF; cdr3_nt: TGTGCCAGCAGTTACACGGAGACCCAGTACTTC
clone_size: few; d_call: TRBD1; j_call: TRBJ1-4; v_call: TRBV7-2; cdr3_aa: CASSFSRQGGEKLFF; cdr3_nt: TGTGCCAGCAGCTTCAGTAGGCAGGGGGGTGAAAAACTGTTTTTT